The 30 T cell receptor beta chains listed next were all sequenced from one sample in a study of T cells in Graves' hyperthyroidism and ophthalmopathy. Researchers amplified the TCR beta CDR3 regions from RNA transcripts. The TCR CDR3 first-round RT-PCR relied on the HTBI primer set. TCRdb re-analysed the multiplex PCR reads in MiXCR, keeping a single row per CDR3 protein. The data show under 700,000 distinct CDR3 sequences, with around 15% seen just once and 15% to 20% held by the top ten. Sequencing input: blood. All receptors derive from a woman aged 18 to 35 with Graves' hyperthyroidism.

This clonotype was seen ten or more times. The CDR3 region has the DNA TGTGCCAGTAGTATACCAGGGGGCGCTAGGGATGAGCAGTTCTTC. The encoded protein is CASSIPGGARDEQFF. V usage is TRBV19 and J usage is TRBJ2-1; 8 bases fit TRBD1. V dropped 2 bases and J dropped 8; count of bases not matched to a gene: 8. CDR1 and CDR2 (germline): LNHDA, SQIVND (reference sequence). This CDR3 region has 15 residues.

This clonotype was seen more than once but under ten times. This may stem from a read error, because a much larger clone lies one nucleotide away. For the CDR3, the DNA is TGTGCCAGCAGTACAATTAACACTGAAGCTTTCTTT. Translation gives CASSTINTEAFF. The genes are TRBV5-6 and TRBJ1-1; no clear D gene. This CDR3 comprises 12 residues. Per germline, CDR1 SGHDT and CDR2 YYEEEE. Trimming took 5 bases from V and 2 from J, leaving 7 bases between them.

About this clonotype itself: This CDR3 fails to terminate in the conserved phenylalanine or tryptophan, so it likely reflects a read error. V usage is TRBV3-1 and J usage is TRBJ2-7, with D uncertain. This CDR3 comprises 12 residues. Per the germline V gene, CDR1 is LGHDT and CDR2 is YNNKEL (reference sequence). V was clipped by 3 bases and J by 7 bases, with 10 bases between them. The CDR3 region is CASSQSWGEQYL. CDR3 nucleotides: TGTGCCAGCAGCCAGTCATGGGGAGAGCAGTACCTC.

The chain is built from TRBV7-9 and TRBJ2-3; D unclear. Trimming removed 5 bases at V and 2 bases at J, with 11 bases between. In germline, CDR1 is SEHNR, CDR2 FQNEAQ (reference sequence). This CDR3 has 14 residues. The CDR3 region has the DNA TGTGCCAGCAGCCCGCCCTGGTACACAGATACGCAGTATTTT. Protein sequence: CASSPPWYTDTQYF.

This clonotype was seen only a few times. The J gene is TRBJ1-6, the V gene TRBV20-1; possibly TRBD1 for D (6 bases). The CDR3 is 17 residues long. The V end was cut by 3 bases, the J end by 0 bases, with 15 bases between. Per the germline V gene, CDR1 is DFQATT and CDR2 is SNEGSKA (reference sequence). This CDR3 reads CSASWDIDSSYNSPLHF. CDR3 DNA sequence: TGCAGTGCTAGCTGGGACATCGACAGCTCCTATAATTCACCCCTCCACTTT.

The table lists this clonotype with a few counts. The CDR3 loop is CASSQEIRDRAYEQYF. CDR3 nucleotide sequence: TGCGCCAGCAGCCAAGAAATCCGGGACAGAGCCTACGAGCAGTACTTC. The chain carries TRBV4-1 and TRBJ2-7, with 7 bases identical to TRBD1. The trim removed 0 bases at V and 2 bases at J, leaving 7 bases unmatched. This CDR3 has 16 amino acids. Germline values: CDR1 MGHRA, CDR2 YSYEKL.

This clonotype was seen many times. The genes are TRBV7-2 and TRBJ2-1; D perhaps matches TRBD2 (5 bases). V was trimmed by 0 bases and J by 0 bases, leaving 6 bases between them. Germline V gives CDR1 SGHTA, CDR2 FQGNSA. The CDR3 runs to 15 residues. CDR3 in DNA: TGTGCCAGCAGCTTAGCGGGAGACTCCTACAATGAGCAGTTCTTC. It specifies CASSLAGDSYNEQFF.

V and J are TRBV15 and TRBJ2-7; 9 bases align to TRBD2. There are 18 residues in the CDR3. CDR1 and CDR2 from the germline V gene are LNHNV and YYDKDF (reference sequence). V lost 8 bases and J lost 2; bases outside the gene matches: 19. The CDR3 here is CATGGGTGRLAGPYEQYF. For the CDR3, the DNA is TGTGCCACCGGAGGAGGTACAGGGAGGCTAGCGGGACCCTACGAGCAGTACTTC.

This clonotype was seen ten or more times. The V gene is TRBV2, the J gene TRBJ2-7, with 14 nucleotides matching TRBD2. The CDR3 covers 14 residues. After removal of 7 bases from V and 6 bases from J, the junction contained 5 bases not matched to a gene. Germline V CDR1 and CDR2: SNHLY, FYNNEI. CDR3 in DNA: TGTGCCAGCATCAGACTAGCGGGAGGGGCCGAGCAGTACTTC. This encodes CASIRLAGGAEQYF.

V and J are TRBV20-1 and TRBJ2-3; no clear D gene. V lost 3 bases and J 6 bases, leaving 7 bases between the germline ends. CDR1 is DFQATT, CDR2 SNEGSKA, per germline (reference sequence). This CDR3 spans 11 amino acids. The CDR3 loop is CSASVPDTQYF. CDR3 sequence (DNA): TGCAGTGCTAGTGTCCCCGATACGCAGTATTTT.

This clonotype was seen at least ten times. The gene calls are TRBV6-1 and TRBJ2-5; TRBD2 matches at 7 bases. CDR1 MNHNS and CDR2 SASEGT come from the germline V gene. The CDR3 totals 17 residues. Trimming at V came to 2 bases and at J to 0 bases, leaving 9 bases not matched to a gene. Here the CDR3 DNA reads TGTGCCAGCAGTGAATTCGGTCCAGGGACTAACCAAGAGACCCAGTACTTC. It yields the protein CASSEFGPGTNQETQYF.

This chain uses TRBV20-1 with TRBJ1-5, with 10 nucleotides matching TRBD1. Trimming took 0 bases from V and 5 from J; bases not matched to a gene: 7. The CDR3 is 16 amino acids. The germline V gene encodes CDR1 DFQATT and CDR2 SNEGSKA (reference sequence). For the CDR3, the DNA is TGCAGTGCTAGAGATCTGGACAGGGGGGGGGATCAGCCCCAGCATTTT. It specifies CSARDLDRGGDQPQHF.

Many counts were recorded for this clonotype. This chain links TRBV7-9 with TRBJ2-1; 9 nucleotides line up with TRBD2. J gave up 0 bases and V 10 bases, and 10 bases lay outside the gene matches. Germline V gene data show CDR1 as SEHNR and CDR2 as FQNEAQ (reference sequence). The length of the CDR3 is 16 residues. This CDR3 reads CAMSGASGTSYNEQFF. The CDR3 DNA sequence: TGTGCCATGTCAGGGGCTAGCGGGACCTCCTACAATGAGCAGTTCTTC.

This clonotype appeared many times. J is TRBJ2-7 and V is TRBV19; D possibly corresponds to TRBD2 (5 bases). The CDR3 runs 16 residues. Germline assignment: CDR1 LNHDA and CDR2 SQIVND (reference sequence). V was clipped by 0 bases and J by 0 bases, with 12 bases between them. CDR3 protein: CASSIDLPGSSYEQYF. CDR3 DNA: TGTGCCAGTAGTATAGATCTCCCTGGGAGCTCCTACGAGCAGTACTTC.

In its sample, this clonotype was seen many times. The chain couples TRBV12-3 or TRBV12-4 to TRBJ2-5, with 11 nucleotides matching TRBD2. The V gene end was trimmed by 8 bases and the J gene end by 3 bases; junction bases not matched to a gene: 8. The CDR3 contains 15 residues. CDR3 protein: CASRVAGGIKETQYF. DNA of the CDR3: TGTGCCAGCCGGGTAGCGGGGGGGATTAAAGAGACCCAGTACTTC.

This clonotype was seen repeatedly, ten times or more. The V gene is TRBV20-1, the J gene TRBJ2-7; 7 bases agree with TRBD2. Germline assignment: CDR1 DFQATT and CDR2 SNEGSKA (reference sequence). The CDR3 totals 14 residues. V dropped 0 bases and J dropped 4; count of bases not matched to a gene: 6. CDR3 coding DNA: TGCAGTGCTAGAGAAGGTAGCGGGCTATACGAGCAGTACTTC. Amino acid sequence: CSAREGSGLYEQYF.

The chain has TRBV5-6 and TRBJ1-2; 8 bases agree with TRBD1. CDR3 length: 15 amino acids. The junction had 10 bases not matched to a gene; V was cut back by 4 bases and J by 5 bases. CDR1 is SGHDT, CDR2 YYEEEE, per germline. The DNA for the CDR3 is TGTGCCAGCAGCCGTGTGGACAGGGAAAGATATGGCTACACCTTC. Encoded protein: CASSRVDRERYGYTF.

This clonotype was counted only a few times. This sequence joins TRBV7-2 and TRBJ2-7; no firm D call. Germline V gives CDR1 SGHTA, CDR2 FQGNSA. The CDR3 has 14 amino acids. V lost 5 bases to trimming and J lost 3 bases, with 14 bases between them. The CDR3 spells CASSPVAHDYEQYF. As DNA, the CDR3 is TGTGCCAGCAGCCCAGTGGCTCACGACTACGAGCAGTACTTC.

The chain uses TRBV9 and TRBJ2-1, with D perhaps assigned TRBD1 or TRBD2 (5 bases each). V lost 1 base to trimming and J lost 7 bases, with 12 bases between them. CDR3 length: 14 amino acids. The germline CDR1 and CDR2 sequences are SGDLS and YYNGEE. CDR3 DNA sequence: TGTGCCAGCAGCGTAAGGTGGGGGAAGAATGAGCAGTTCTTC. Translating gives CASSVRWGKNEQFF.

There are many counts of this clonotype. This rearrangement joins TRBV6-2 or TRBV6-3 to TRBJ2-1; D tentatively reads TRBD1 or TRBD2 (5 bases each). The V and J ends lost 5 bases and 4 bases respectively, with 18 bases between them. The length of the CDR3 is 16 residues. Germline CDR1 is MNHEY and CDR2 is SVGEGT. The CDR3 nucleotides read TGTGCCAGCAGTCCTCCGGGACCTGGGGTATACAATGAGCAGTTCTTC. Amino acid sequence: CASSPPGPGVYNEQFF.

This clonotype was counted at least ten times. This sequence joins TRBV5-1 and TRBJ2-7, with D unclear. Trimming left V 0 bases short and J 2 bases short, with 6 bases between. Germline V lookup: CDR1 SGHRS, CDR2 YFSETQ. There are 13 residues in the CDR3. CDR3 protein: CASSLAVPYEQYF. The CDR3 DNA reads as TGCGCCAGCAGCTTGGCCGTCCCCTACGAGCAGTACTTC.

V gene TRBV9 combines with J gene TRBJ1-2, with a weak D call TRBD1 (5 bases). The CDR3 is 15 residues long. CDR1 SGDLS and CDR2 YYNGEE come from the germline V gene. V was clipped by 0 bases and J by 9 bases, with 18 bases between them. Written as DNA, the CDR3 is TGTGCCAGCAGCGTAGACCACCCCTCTTGGGGACGCTACACCTTC. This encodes CASSVDHPSWGRYTF.

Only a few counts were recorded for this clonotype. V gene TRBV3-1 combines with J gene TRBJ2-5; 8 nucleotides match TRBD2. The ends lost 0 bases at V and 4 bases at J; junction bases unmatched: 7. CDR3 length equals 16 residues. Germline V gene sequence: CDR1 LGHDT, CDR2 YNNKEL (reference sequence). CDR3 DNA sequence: TGTGCCAGCAGCCAAGAAAGCCGGGAGGGGGGAGAGACCCAGTACTTC. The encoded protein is CASSQESREGGETQYF.

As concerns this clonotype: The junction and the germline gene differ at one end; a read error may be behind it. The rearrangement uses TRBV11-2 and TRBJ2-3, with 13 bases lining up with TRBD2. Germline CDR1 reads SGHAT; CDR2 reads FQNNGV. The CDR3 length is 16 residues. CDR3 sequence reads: CVSRRGLAGITDTQYF. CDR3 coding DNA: TGTGTCAGCAGGAGGGGACTAGCGGGGATCACAGATACGCAGTATTTT.

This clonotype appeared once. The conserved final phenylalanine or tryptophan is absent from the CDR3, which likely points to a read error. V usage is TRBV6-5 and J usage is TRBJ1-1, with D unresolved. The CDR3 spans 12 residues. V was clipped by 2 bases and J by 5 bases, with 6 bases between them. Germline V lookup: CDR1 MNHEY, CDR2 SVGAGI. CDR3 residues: CASSYPLTEAFL. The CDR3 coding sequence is TGTGCCAGCAGTTACCCCCTTACTGAAGCTTTCCTT.

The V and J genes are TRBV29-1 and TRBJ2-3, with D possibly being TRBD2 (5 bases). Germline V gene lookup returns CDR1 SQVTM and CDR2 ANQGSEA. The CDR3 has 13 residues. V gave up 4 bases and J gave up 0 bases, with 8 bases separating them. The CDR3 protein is CSVAGTSTDTQYF. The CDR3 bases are TGCAGCGTTGCGGGAACGAGCACAGATACGCAGTATTTT.

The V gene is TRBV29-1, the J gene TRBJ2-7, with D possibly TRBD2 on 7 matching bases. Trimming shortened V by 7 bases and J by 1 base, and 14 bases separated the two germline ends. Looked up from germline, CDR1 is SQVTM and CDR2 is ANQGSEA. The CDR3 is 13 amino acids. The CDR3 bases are TGCAGCGCCCGAGGGGGGGGATCCTACGAGCAGTACTTC. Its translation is CSARGGGSYEQYF.

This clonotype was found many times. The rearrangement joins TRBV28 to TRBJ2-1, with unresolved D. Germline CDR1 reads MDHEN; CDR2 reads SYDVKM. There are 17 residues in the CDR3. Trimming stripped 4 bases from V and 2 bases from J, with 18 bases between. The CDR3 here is CASSSIPFVVTYNEQFF. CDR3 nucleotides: TGTGCCAGCAGTTCCATCCCCTTTGTTGTCACCTACAATGAGCAGTTCTTC.

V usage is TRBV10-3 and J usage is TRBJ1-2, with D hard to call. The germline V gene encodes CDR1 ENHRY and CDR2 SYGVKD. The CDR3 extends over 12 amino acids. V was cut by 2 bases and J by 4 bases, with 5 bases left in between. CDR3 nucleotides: TGTGCCATCAGTGAGGTCTCCTATGGCTACACCTTC. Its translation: CAISEVSYGYTF.

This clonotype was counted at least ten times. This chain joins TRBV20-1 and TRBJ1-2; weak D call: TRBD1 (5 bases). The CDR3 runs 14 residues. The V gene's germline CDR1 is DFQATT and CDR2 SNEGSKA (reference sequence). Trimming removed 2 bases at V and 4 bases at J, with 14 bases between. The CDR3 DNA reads TGCAGTGCTAGAAGCCTCCGGGGACCCTATGGCTACACCTTC. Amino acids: CSARSLRGPYGYTF.